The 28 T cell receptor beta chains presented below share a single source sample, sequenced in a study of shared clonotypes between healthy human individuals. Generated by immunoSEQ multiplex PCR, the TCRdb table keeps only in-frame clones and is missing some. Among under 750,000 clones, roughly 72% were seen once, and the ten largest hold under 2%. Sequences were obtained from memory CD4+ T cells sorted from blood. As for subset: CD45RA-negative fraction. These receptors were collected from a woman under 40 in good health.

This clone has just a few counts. In DNA, the CDR3 is TGTGCCAGCAGTTACAGGGGCTCGGGTCCGGGCTATGGCTACACCTTC. Its protein product is CASSYRGSGPGYGYTF. The chain uses TRBV6-5 and TRBJ1-2, with D maybe TRBD1 (5 bases). CDR1 MNHEY and CDR2 SVGAGI come from the germline V gene. V was trimmed by 2 bases and J by 4 bases, leaving 17 bases between them. The CDR3 length is 16 residues.

The DNA of the CDR3 is TGTGCCAGCAGCCAAGGACCCTACGAGCAGTACTTC. It translates to CASSQGPYEQYF. V usage is TRBV4-2 and J usage is TRBJ2-7; D is ambiguous. The length of the CDR3 is 12 residues. The V end was cut by 1 base, the J end by 2 bases, with 3 bases between. The germline V gene encodes CDR1 LGHNA and CDR2 YNFKEQ.

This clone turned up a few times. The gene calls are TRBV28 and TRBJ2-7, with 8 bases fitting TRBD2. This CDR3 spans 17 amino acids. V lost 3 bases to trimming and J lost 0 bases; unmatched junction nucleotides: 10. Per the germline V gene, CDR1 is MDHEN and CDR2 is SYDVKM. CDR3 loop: CASSFSSGAPSSYEQYF. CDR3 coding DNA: TGTGCCAGCAGTTTCAGTAGCGGGGCTCCCAGCTCCTACGAGCAGTACTTC.

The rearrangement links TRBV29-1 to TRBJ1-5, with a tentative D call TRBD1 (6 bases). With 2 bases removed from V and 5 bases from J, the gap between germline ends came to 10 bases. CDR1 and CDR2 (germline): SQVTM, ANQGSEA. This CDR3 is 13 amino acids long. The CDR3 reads CSVERQGHQPQHF. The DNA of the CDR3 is TGCAGCGTTGAACGGCAGGGGCATCAGCCCCAGCATTTT. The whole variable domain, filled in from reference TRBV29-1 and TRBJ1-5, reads SAVISQKPSRDICQRGTSLTIQCQVDSQVTMMFWYRQQPGQSLTLIATANQGSEATYESGFVIDKFPISRPNLTFSTLTVSNMSPEDSSIYLCSVERQGHQPQHFGDGTRLSIL.

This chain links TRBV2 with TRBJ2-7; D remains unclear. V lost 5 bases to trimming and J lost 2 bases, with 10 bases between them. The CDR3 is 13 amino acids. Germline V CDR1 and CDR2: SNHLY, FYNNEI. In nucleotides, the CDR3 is TGTGCCAGCAGTCTGCAGGCGGCCTACGAGCAGTACTTC. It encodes CASSLQAAYEQYF.

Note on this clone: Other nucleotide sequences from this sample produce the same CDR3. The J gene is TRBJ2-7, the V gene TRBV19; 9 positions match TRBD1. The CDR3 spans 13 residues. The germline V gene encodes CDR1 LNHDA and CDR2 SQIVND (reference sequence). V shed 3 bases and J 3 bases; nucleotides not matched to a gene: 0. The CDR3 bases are TGTGCCAGTAGTATGACAGGGGGCTACGAGCAGTACTTC. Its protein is CASSMTGGYEQYF.

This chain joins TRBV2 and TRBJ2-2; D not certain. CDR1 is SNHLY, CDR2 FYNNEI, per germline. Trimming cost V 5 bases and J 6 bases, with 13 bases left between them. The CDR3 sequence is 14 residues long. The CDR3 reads CASSPYVSAGELFF. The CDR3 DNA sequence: TGTGCCAGCAGTCCTTATGTTTCAGCCGGGGAGCTGTTTTTT.

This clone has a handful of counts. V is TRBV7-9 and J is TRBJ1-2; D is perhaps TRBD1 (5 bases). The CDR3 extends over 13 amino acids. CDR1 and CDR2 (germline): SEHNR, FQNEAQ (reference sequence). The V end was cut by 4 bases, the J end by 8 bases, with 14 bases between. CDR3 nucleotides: TGTGCCAGCAGCTCAAACAGGTTGGGGGGCTACACCTTC. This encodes CASSSNRLGGYTF.

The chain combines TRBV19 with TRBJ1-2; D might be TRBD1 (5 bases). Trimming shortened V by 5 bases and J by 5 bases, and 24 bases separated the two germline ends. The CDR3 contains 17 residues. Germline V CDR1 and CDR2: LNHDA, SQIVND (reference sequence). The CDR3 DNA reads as TGTGCCAGTAGTTCCCCAGTCGGGGCAGGGATGGTTTATGGCTACACCTTC. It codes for CASSSPVGAGMVYGYTF.

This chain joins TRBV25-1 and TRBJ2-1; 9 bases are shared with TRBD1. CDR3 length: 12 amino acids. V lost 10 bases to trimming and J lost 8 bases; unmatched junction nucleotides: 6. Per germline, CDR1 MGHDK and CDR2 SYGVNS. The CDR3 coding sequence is TGTGCCACGGGACAGGGAGCGGATGAGCAGTTCTTC. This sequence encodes CATGQGADEQFF.

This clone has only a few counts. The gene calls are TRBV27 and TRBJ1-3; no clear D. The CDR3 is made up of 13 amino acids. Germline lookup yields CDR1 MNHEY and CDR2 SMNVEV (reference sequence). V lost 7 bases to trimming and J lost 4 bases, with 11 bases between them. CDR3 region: CASKVAGGNTIYF. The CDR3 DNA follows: TGTGCCAGCAAGGTGGCGGGAGGAAACACCATATATTTT.

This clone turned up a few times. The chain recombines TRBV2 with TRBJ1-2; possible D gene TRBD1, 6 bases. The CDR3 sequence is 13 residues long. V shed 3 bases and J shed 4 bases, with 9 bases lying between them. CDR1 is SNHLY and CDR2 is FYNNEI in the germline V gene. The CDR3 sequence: CASSDQGTYGYTF. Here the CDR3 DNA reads TGTGCCAGCAGTGATCAGGGGACCTATGGCTACACCTTC.

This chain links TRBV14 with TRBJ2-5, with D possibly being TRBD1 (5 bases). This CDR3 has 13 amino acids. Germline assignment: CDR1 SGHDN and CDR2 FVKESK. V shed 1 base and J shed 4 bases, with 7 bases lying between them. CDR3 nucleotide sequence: TGTGCCAGCAGCCAAGGACAGAGAGAGACCCAGTACTTC. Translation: CASSQGQRETQYF.

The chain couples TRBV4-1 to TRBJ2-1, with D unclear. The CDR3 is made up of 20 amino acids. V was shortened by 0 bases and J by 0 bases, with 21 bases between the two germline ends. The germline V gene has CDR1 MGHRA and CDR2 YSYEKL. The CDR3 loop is CASSQDWRNKKKSSYNEQFF. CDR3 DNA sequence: TGCGCCAGCAGCCAAGATTGGCGGAACAAAAAAAAGAGCTCCTACAATGAGCAGTTCTTC.

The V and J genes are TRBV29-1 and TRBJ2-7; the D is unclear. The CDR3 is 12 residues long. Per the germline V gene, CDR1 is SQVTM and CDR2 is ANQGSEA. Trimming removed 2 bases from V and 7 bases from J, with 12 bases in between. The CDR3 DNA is TGCAGCGTTGAAAAGACGGACGGTGAGCAGTACTTC. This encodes CSVEKTDGEQYF.

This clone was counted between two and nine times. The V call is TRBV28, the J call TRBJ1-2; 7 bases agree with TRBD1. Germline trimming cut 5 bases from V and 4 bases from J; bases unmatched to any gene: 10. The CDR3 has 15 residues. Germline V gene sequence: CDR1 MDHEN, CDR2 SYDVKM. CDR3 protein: CASSPGQDWGYGYTF. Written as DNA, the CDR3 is TGTGCCAGCAGTCCTGGACAGGACTGGGGCTATGGCTACACCTTC.

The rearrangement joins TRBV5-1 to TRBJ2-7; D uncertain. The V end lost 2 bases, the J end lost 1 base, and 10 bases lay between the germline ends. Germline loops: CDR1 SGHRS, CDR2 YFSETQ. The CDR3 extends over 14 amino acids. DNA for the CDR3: TGCGCCAGCAGCTTTGAGACTGCATCCTACGAGCAGTACTTC. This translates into CASSFETASYEQYF. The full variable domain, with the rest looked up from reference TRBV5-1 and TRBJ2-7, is KAGVTQTPRYLIKTRGQQVTLSCSPISGHRSVSWYQQTPGQGLQFLFEYFSETQRNKGNFPGRFSGRQFSNSRSEMNVSTLELGDSALYLCASSFETASYEQYFGPGTRLTVT.

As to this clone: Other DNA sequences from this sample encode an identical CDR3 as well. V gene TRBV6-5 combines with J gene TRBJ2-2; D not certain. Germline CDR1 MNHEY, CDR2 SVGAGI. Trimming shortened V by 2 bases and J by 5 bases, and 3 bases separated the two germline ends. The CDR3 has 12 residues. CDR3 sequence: CASSYRTGELFF. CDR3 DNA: TGTGCCAGCAGTTACCGAACCGGGGAGCTGTTTTTT.

The DNA of the CDR3 is TGTGCCAGCAGCGTAGATCCCGGACGGACGAACACTGAAGCTTTCTTT. Protein sequence: CASSVDPGRTNTEAFF. The chain carries TRBV9 and TRBJ1-1; no reliable D call. V dropped 0 bases and J dropped 1 base, with 13 bases sitting between them. The CDR3 runs to 16 residues. The germline CDR1 and CDR2 sequences are SGDLS and YYNGEE.

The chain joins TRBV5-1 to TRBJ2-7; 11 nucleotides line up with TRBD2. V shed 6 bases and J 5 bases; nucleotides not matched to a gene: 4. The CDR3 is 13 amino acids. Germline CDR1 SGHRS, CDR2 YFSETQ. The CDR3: CASTLAGGDEQYF. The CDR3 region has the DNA TGCGCCAGCACGCTAGCGGGAGGCGACGAGCAGTACTTC.

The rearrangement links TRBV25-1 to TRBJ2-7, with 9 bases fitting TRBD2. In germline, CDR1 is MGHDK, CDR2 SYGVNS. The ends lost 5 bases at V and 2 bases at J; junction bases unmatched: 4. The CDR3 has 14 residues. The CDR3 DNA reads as TGTGCCAGCAGTCCTCCTAGCGGGACCTACGAGCAGTACTTC. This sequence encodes CASSPPSGTYEQYF.

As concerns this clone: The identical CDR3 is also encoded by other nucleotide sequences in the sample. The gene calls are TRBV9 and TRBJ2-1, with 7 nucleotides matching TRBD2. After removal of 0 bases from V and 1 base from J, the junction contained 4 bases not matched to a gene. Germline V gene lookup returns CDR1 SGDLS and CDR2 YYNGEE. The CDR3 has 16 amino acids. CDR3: CASSVVGGSSYNEQFF. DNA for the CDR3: TGTGCCAGCAGCGTAGTGGGCGGGAGTTCCTACAATGAGCAGTTCTTC.

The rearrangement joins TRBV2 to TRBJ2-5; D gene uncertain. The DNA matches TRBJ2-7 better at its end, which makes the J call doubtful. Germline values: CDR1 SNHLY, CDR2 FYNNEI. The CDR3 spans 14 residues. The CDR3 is CASSEDESDYEQYF. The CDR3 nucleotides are TGTGCCAGCAGTGAGGACGAGAGCGACTACGAGCAGTACTTC.

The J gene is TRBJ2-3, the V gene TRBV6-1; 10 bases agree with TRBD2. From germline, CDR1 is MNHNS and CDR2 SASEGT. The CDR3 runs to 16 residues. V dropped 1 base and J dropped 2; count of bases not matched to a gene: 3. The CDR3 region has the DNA TGTGCCAGCAGTGAAGGGACTAGCGGATTCACAGATACGCAGTATTTT. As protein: CASSEGTSGFTDTQYF.

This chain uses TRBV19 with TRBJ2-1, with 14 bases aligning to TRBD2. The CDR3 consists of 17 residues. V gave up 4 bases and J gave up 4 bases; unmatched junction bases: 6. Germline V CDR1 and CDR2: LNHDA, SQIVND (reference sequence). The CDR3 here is CASSTTTSGRVYNEQFF. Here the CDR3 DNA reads TGTGCCAGTAGTACGACGACTAGCGGGAGGGTTTACAATGAGCAGTTCTTC. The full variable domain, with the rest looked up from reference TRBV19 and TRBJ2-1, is DGGITQSPKYLFRKEGQNVTLSCEQNLNHDAMYWYRQDPGQGLRLIYYSQIVNDFQKGDIAEGYSVSREKKESFPLTVTSAQKNPTAFYLCASSTTTSGRVYNEQFFGPGTRLTVL.

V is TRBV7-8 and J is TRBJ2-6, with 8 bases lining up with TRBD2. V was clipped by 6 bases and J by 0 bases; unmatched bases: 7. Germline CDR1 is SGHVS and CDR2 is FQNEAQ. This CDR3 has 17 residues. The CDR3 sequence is CASRRPGGNSGANVLTF. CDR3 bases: TGTGCCAGCAGGCGACCGGGGGGGAACTCTGGGGCCAACGTCCTGACTTTC.

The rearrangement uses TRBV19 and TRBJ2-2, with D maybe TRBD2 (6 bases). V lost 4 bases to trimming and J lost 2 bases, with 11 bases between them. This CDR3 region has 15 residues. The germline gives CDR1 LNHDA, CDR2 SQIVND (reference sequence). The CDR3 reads CASSRRRENTGELFF. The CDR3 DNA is TGTGCCAGTAGTAGAAGGCGGGAAAACACCGGGGAGCTGTTTTTT.

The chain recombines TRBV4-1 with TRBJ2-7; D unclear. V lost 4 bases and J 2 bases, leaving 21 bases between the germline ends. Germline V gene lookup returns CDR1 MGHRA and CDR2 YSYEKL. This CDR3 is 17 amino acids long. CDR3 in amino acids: CASSRGLTPNAAYEQYF. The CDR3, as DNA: TGCGCCAGCAGCCGGGGTCTTACCCCAAACGCCGCCTACGAGCAGTACTTC.